Listed here are 20 T cell receptor beta chains from one sample, sequenced in a study of spatial heterogeneity in lung cancer. Each CDR3 protein gets one entry after TCRdb re-called the 5' RACE reads with MiXCR. The sample includes about 52,000 distinct CDR3 sequences, around 7.7% of them seen just once. The time point here: blood at routine non-recurrence follow-up after resection. Sequencing was performed on whole RNA extracted from tumor and nontumor lung tissue, or from frozen PBMC, and the material was left unsorted. Source: PBMCs, taken at follow-up. Receptor source: a female donor with early-stage non-small cell lung cancer.

The V call is TRBV12-3 or TRBV12-4, the J call TRBJ1-6; D remains ambiguous. The V end was cut by 4 bases, the J end by 6 bases, with 19 bases between. This CDR3 has 17 amino acids. CDR3 in amino acids: CASSSRTPGMGNSPLHF. CDR3 coding DNA: TGTGCCAGCAGTTCTCGGACCCCGGGGATGGGTAATTCACCCCTCCACTTT.

This clonotype was seen more than once but under ten times. Here the CDR3 reads CASSSTVDTQYF. The CDR3 nucleotides are TGTGCCAGCAGCTCGACAGTAGATACGCAGTATTTT. This chain connects TRBV5-4 to TRBJ2-3; possible D gene TRBD1, 5 bases. V was clipped by 3 bases and J by 5 bases, with 7 bases between them. Germline V gives CDR1 SGHNT, CDR2 YYREEE (reference sequence). This CDR3 contains 12 residues.

This rearrangement joins TRBV5-1 to TRBJ1-1; D remains unclear. Germline V CDR1 and CDR2: SGHRS, YFSETQ. Trimming shortened V by 5 bases and J by 3 bases, and 11 bases separated the two germline ends. This CDR3 comprises 13 residues. The CDR3 here is CASSWAGDTEAFF. The CDR3 DNA sequence: TGCGCCAGCAGTTGGGCCGGGGACACTGAAGCTTTCTTT.

With respect to this clonotype: A much larger clone sits a single nucleotide away, making a read error possible. Since no conserved phenylalanine or tryptophan closes the CDR3, a read error is the likely cause. This chain joins TRBV12-3 or TRBV12-4 and TRBJ2-7; D is unresolved. The CDR3 totals 13 residues. V lost 3 bases to trimming and J lost 6 bases, with 12 bases between them. CDR3 in DNA: TGTGCCAGCAGTTTGAAGCAGGTGGCCGAGCAGTACTCC. Residues: CASSLKQVAEQYS.

The sample holds many counts of this clonotype. The chain uses TRBV12-3 or TRBV12-4 and TRBJ2-5; 12 nucleotides line up with TRBD1. This CDR3 is built from 14 residues. Germline trimming cut 6 bases from V and 4 bases from J; bases unmatched to any gene: 3. The CDR3 coding sequence is TGTGCCAGCAGGGGACAGGGGGCAGGAGAGACCCAGTACTTC. Translated, it gives CASRGQGAGETQYF.

This clonotype has just a few counts. The rearrangement joins TRBV4-1 to TRBJ2-1; 9 positions match TRBD2. The CDR3 covers 17 residues. The germline CDR1 and CDR2 sequences are MGHRA and YSYEKL. After removal of 1 base from V and 0 bases from J, the junction contained 4 bases not matched to a gene. CDR3 DNA sequence: TGCGCCAGCAGCCAAGGACTAGCGGTAAGCTCCTACAATGAGCAGTTCTTC. This sequence encodes CASSQGLAVSSYNEQFF.

The sample holds many counts of this clonotype. The rearrangement links TRBV6-5 to TRBJ1-2; no clear D gene. The CDR3 totals 13 residues. Germline V gene sequence: CDR1 MNHEY, CDR2 SVGAGI. Trimming shortened V by 5 bases and J by 4 bases, and 11 bases separated the two germline ends. This CDR3 reads CASSGSGGYGYTF. The CDR3 nucleotides are TGTGCCAGCAGTGGGTCAGGAGGCTATGGCTACACCTTC.

This clonotype was picked up many times. This chain uses TRBV5-1 with TRBJ2-3; D gene unclear. This CDR3 contains 13 residues. The V gene lost 3 bases and the J gene lost 1 base, with 6 bases spanning the gap. Germline V gene data show CDR1 as SGHRS and CDR2 as YFSETQ. Here the CDR3 DNA reads TGCGCCAGCAGCTCCCCGGGCACAGATACGCAGTATTTT. Amino acid sequence: CASSSPGTDTQYF.

CDR3 protein: CASSLVSYSNTGELFF. For the CDR3, the DNA is TGTGCCAGCAGCTTAGTGAGCTATTCGAACACCGGGGAGCTGTTTTTT. This sequence joins TRBV7-9 and TRBJ2-2; D is ambiguous. Germline CDR1 is SEHNR and CDR2 is FQNEAQ (reference sequence). The length of the CDR3 is 16 residues. V shed 1 base and J shed 0 bases, with 9 bases lying between them.

This clonotype appeared many times. The chain couples TRBV20-1 to TRBJ2-5, with TRBD2 identical over 8 bases. The junction had 5 bases not matched to a gene; V was cut back by 3 bases and J by 5 bases. Per germline, CDR1 DFQATT and CDR2 SNEGSKA (reference sequence). This CDR3 is built from 13 residues. As DNA, the CDR3 is TGCAGTGCTAGCGGGGGGGCCGGGGAGACCCAGTACTTC. Its translation is CSASGGAGETQYF.

This clonotype was observed at least ten times. The chain recombines TRBV6-1 with TRBJ2-1; 11 bases map to TRBD1. Germline V gene lookup returns CDR1 MNHNS and CDR2 SASEGT. The CDR3 runs 20 residues. V dropped 3 bases and J dropped 8; count of bases not matched to a gene: 21. The CDR3 spells CASSEEFTGQGAVKMDEQFF. CDR3 DNA: TGTGCCAGCAGTGAGGAGTTTACAGGACAGGGGGCTGTTAAAATGGATGAGCAGTTCTTC.

This clonotype was counted ten times or more. The chain carries TRBV18 and TRBJ2-5; no reliable D call. Trimming stripped 3 bases from V and 3 bases from J, with 11 bases between. In germline, CDR1 is KGHSH, CDR2 LQKENI. This CDR3 is 14 amino acids long. The CDR3 DNA reads TGTGCCAGCTCACCGATTACAAGGGAAGAGACCCAGTACTTC. Protein: CASSPITREETQYF. The full variable domain, in which reference TRBV18 and TRBJ2-5 provide the parts outside the CDR3, is NAGVMQNPRHLVRRRGQEARLRCSPMKGHSHVYWYRQLPEEGLKFMVYLQKENIIDESGMPKERFSAEFPKEGPSILRIQQVVRGDSAAYFCASSPITREETQYFGPGTRLLVL.

This clonotype was counted many times. The V call is TRBV6-5, the J call TRBJ1-1, with D possibly matching TRBD1 (6 bases). V dropped 0 bases and J dropped 3 bases, with 11 bases sitting between them. The CDR3 is made up of 15 amino acids. Germline V gene data show CDR1 as MNHEY and CDR2 as SVGAGI. The CDR3: CASSYSGGTYTEAFF. Here the CDR3 DNA reads TGTGCCAGCAGTTACTCCGGGGGCACCTACACTGAAGCTTTCTTT.

A word on this clonotype: A much larger clone lies one base from this, so it may be a read error. The chain combines TRBV7-9 with TRBJ1-1; D ambiguous. Germline lookup yields CDR1 SEHNR and CDR2 FQNEAQ (reference sequence). This CDR3 has 16 amino acids. For the CDR3, the DNA is TGTGCCGGCAGCCCGATGGCGTCGGCTTCGCGTGGGAAGCCTTTCTTT. Translation: CAGSPMASASRGKPFF.

This clonotype was detected ten times or more. This chain connects TRBV29-1 to TRBJ1-4; D perhaps matches TRBD1 (5 bases). Trimming shortened V by 5 bases and J by 7 bases, and 14 bases separated the two germline ends. Germline CDR1 reads SQVTM; CDR2 reads ANQGSEA. This CDR3 is 13 amino acids long. CDR3 nucleotides: TGCAGCGTTCAGGGCCTGGCCCCTGAAAAACTGTTTTTT. This codes for CSVQGLAPEKLFF. The full variable domain, with the rest looked up from reference TRBV29-1 and TRBJ1-4, is SAVISQKPSRDICQRGTSLTIQCQVDSQVTMMFWYRQQPGQSLTLIATANQGSEATYESGFVIDKFPISRPNLTFSTLTVSNMSPEDSSIYLCSVQGLAPEKLFFGSGTQLSVL.

This clonotype was observed at least ten times. The chain employs TRBV20-1 and TRBJ2-7; the D gene is possibly TRBD1 (6 bases). The CDR3 consists of 13 residues. Germline CDR1 DFQATT, CDR2 SNEGSKA (reference sequence). For the CDR3, the DNA is TGCAGCTTAAGCGGACAGTACTCCTACGAGCAGTACTTC. It encodes CSLSGQYSYEQYF.

The chain has TRBV24-1 and TRBJ1-4; D uncertain. The CDR3 has 14 amino acids. With 7 bases removed from V and 5 bases from J, the gap between germline ends came to 13 bases. Germline CDR1 and CDR2: KGHDR and SFDVKD. Written as DNA, the CDR3 is TGTGCCACCAGCTCCAGCGGGAAGAATGAAAAACTGTTTTTT. This sequence encodes CATSSSGKNEKLFF.

This chain connects TRBV2 to TRBJ2-7, with 7 bases that match TRBD1. This CDR3 region has 11 residues. Germline values: CDR1 SNHLY, CDR2 FYNNEI. V lost 7 bases and J lost 4; bases outside the gene matches: 1. The DNA of the CDR3 is TGTGCCAGCAACAGGGGTTACGAGCAGTACTTC. Its protein product is CASNRGYEQYF.

This clonotype was counted many times. The rearrangement links TRBV2 to TRBJ2-7; 11 nucleotides line up with TRBD1. V shed 7 bases and J 3 bases; nucleotides not matched to a gene: 5. This CDR3 spans 14 amino acids. Germline-derived CDR1 and CDR2 are SNHLY and FYNNEI. The CDR3 bases are TGTGCCAGCACTTGGGACAGGGGGGACTACGAGCAGTACTTC. The encoded protein is CASTWDRGDYEQYF.

This clonotype has a count of ten or more. The chain couples TRBV28 to TRBJ2-3; D is unresolved. Trimming took 4 bases from V and 2 from J, leaving 13 bases between them. From germline, CDR1 is MDHEN and CDR2 SYDVKM. The CDR3 totals 15 residues. The CDR3 is CASSWGPGYTDTQYF. CDR3 sequence (DNA): TGTGCCAGCAGTTGGGGTCCGGGCTACACAGATACGCAGTATTTT.